The rows below give T cell receptor beta chains drawn from one sample of a study of OX40 agonist ivuxolimab in advanced cancers. Data came from immunoSEQ multiplex PCR; TCRdb stores just in-frame clones and leaves some out. The sample holds 25,000 to 35,000 clones, roughly four fifths seen once. The sequencing used CD4+ or CD8+ T cells sorted from blood, collected in a trial of the OX40 agonist ivuxolimab. The receptors shown here come from an adult with an advanced solid tumor such as melanoma, head and neck, liver or kidney cancer. Each CDR3 is given with its conserved first and last residue. The D gene is left open where the match is weak. Expanded clones get a size class; other rows say once, few or many, or leave the size out.

cdr3_length j_call clone_size d_call v_call cdr3_nt cdr3_aa
15 TRBJ1-5 many - TRBV2 TGTGCCAGCAGTGAAAATCGGCCAGGGAATCAGCCCCAGCATTTT CASSENRPGNQPQHF
11 TRBJ1-2 - TRBD1 TRBV23-1 TGCGCCAGCTGGGACAGGGTCGGCTACACCTTC CASWDRVGYTF
12 TRBJ1-2 few - TRBV6-5 TGTGCCAGCAGCTCCTCAGGGGAAGGCTACACCTTC CASSSSGEGYTF
13 TRBJ1-4 - - TRBV9 TGTGCCAGCAGCGTAACGGGGAACGAAAAACTGTTTTTT CASSVTGNEKLFF
13 TRBJ1-2 once TRBD1 TRBV4-2 TGTGCCAGCAGCCAAGGACAGGGTTGGGGCTACACCTTC CASSQGQGWGYTF
16 TRBJ1-4 - - TRBV28 TGTGCCAGCAGTTCCCTATACAGGGATAAGGGTGAAAAACTGTTTTTT CASSSLYRDKGEKLFF
11 TRBJ2-7 - - TRBV6-5 TGTGCCAGCATAATCGGCTACGAGCAGTACTTC CASIIGYEQYF
17 TRBJ1-2 - TRBD1 TRBV10-3 TGTGCCATCAGTCCGCGTCCCGGGACAGGGGCCGACTATGGCTACACCTTC CAISPRPGTGADYGYTF
12 TRBJ1-4 few - TRBV13 TGTGCCAGCAGCTTACGAGGTCAAAAACTGTTTTTT CASSLRGQKLFF
14 TRBJ2-3 once - TRBV5-6 TGTGCCAGCAGCTTGTTCTTGGCCCCAGATACGCAGTATTTT CASSLFLAPDTQYF
15 TRBJ2-1 - TRBD2 TRBV6-5 TGTGCCAGCAGTTACGGAGGACTAGCGGGGGCTGAGCAGTTCTTC CASSYGGLAGAEQFF
16 TRBJ2-2 - - TRBV5-1 TGCGCCAGCAGCGGACCAGGGGCCGCGAACACCGGGGAGCTGTTTTTT CASSGPGAANTGELFF
14 TRBJ1-6 - - TRBV9 TGTGCCAGCAGCCAAAGGGGGGGGAATTCACCCCTCCACTTT CASSQRGGNSPLHF
15 TRBJ1-2 - - TRBV25-1 TGTGCCAGCAGTGACGACAGGAATCCTAACTATGGCTACACCTTC CASSDDRNPNYGYTF
14 TRBJ1-2 - TRBD1 TRBV4-2 TGTGCCAGCAGCTGGACAGGCCTGAACTATGGCTACACCTTC CASSWTGLNYGYTF
14 TRBJ2-7 - TRBD2 TRBV5-4 TGTGCCAGCAGCTTGGAAGGGACTAGCGGGAAGCAGTACTTC CASSLEGTSGKQYF
14 TRBJ2-3 once - TRBV21-1 TGTGCCAGCAGCAAATCCCCTCCAAGAGATACGCAGTATTTT CASSKSPPRDTQYF
13 TRBJ1-5 medium-sized - TRBV30 TGTGCCTGGAGTGTACGCCAGAATCAGCCCCAGCATTTT CAWSVRQNQPQHF
14 TRBJ2-7 few TRBD2 TRBV4-1 TGCGCCAGCAGCCAAGGACTAGCCTCCTACGAGCAGTACTTC CASSQGLASYEQYF
14 TRBJ2-2 - TRBD1 TRBV5-1 TGCGCCAGCAGCTGGACAGGGGGTGGCGGGGAGCTGTTTTTT CASSWTGGGGELFF
14 TRBJ2-5 - TRBD1 TRBV5-1 TGCGCCAGCAGCCTCGGACAGGGAGTAGAGACCCAGTACTTC CASSLGQGVETQYF